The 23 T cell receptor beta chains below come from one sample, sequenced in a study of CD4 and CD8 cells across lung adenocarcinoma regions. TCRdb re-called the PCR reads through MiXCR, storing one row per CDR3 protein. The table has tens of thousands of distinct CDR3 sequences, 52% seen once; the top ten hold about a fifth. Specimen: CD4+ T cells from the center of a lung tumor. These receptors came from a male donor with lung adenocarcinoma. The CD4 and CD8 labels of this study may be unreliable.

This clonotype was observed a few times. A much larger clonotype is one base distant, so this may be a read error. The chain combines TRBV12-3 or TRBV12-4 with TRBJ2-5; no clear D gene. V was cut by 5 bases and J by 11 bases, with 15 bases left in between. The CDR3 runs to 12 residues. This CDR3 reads CASSLKTDEQYF. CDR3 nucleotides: TGTGCCAGCAGTCTAAAGACCGATGAGCAGTACTTC.

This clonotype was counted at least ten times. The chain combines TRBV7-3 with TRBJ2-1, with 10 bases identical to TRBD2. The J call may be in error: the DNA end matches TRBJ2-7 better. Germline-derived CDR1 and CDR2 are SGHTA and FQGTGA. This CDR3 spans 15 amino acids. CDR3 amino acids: CASSLNPSGSYEQYF. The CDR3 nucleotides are TGTGCCAGCAGCTTAAATCCTAGCGGGAGCTACGAGCAGTACTTC.

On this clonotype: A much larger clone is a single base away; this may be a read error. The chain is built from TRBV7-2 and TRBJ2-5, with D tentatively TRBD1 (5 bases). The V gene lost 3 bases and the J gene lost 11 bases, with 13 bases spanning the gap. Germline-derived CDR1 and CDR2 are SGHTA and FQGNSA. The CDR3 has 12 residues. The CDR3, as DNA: TGTGCCAGCAGCTTTCAGGGTGATGAGCAGTACTTC. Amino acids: CASSFQGDEQYF.

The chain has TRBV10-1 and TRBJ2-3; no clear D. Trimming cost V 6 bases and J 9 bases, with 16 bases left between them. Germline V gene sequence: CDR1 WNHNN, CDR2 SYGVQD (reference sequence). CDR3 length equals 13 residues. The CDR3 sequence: CASRETEEETQYF. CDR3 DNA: TGCGCCAGCAGGGAGACCGAAGAAGAGACGCAGTATTTT.

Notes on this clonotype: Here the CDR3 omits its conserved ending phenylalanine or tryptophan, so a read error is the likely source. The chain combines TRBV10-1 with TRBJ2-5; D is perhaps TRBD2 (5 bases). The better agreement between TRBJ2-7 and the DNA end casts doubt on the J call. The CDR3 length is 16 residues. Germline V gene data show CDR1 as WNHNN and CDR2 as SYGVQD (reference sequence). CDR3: CASSESRGLGTYEQYS. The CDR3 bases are TGCGCCAGCAGTGAGTCTAGAGGACTGGGGACCTACGAGCAGTACTCC.

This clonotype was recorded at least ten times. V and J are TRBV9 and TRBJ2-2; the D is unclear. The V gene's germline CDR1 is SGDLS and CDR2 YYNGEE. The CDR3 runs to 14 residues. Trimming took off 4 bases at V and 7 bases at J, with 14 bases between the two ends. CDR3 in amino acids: CASSKDTPIGELFF. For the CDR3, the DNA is TGTGCCAGCAGCAAAGACACCCCCATCGGGGAGCTGTTTTTT.

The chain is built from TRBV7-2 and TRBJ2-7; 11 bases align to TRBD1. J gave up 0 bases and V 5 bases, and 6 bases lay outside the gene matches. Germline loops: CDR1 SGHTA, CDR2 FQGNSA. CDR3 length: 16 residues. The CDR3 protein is CASSRGQGGLSYEQYF. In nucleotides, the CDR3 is TGTGCCAGCAGCCGGGGACAGGGGGGACTCTCCTACGAGCAGTACTTC.

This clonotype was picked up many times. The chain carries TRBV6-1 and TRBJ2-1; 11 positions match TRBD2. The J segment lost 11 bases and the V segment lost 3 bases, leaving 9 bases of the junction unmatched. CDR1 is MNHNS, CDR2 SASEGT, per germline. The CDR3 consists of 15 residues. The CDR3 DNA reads TGTGCCAGCAGTGATAGGACTAGCGGGTACGTACAGCAGTTCTTC. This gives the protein CASSDRTSGYVQQFF.

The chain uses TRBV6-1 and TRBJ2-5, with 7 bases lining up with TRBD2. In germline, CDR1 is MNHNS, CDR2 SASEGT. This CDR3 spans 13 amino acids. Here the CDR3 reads CASGDPDQETQYF. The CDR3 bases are TGTGCGAGCGGGGACCCAGACCAAGAGACCCAGTACTTC.

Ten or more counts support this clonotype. CDR3: CASSEYVYRYNEQFF. Written as DNA, the CDR3 is TGTGCCAGCAGTGAATATGTTTACCGCTACAATGAGCAGTTCTTC. The V gene is TRBV6-1, the J gene TRBJ2-1, with unresolved D. This CDR3 has 15 residues. Trimming took off 2 bases at V and 3 bases at J, with 11 bases between the two ends. Germline V gene data show CDR1 as MNHNS and CDR2 as SASEGT.

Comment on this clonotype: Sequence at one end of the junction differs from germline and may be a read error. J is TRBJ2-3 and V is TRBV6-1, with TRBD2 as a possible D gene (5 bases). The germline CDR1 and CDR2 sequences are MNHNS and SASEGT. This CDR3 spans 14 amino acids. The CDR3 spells CASSGEGSKNMQYF. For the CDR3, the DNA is TGTGCCAGCAGTGGTGAGGGTTCCAAAAATATGCAGTATTTC.

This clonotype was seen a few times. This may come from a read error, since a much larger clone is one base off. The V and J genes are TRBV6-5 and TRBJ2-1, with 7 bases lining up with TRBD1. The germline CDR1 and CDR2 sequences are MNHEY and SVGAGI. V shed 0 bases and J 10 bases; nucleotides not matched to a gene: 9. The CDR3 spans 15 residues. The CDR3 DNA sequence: TGTGCCAGCAGTTACTCGGCCGGGACAGCCTACGAGCAGTTCTTC. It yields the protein CASSYSAGTAYEQFF.

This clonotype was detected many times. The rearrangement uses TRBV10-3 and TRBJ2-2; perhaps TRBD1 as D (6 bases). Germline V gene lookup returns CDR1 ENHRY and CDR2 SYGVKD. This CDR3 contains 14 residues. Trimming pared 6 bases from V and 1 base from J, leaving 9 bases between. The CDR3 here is CAISLGQNTGELFF. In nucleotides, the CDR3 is TGTGCCATCAGCTTGGGACAGAACACCGGGGAGCTGTTTTTT.

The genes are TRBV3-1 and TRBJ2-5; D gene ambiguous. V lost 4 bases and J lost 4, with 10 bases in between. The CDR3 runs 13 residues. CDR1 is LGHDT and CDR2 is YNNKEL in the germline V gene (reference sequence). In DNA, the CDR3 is TGTGCCAGCAGCCGATTTAGTGGAGAGACCCAGTACTTC. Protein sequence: CASSRFSGETQYF.

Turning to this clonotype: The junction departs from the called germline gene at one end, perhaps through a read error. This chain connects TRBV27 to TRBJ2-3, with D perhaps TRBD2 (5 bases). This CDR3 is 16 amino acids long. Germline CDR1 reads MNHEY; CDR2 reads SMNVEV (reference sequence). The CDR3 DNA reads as TGTGCCAGCAGTGTGCACGGGGTTCCGGTCAAAGAGACGCAGTACTTT. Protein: CASSVHGVPVKETQYF.

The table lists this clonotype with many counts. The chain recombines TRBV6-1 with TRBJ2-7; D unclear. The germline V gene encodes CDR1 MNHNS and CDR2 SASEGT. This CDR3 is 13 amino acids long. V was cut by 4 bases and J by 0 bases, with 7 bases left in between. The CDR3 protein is CASSGQSSYEQYF. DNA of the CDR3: TGTGCCAGCAGTGGACAAAGCTCCTACGAGCAGTACTTC.

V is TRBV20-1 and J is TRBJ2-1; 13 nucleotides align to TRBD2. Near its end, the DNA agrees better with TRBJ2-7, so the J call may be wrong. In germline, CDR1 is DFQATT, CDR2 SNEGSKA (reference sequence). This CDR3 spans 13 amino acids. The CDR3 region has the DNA TGCAGTGCTAAACTAGCGGGAGGGTACGAGCAGTACTTC. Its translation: CSAKLAGGYEQYF.

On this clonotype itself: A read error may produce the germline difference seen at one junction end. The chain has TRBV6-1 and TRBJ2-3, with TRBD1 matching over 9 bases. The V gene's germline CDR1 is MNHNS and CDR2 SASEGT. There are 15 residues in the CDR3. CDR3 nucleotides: TGTGCCAGCAGCCGGACAGGGGAAGACCAAGAGACGCAGTATTTC. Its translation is CASSRTGEDQETQYF.

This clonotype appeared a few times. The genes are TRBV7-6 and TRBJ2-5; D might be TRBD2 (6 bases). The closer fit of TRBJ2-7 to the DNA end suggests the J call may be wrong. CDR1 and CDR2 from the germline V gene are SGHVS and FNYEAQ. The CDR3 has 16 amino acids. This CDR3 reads CASSLDPGTLSYEQYF. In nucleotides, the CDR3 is TGTGCCAGCAGCTTGGATCCCGGGACTCTATCCTACGAGCAGTACTTC.

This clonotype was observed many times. The CDR3: CASSLAKGVDTQYF. In DNA form, the CDR3 reads TGTGCCAGCAGCTTAGCTAAGGGTGTAGATACGCAGTATTTT. The chain joins TRBV7-2 to TRBJ2-3; D is unclear. The CDR3 sequence is 14 residues long. Germline V gene data show CDR1 as SGHTA and CDR2 as FQGNSA. Trimming took 0 bases from V and 5 from J, leaving 9 bases between them.

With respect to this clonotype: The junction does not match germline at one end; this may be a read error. The DNA for the CDR3 is TGTGCCAGCAGTTGTCCGGGGCTAGGGGGAGGGGACCAGGATACGCAGTATTTC. Protein: CASSCPGLGGGDQDTQYF. J is TRBJ2-3 and V is TRBV6-5; weak D call: TRBD2 (7 bases). The CDR3 spans 18 residues. Germline CDR1 MNHEY, CDR2 SVGAGI.

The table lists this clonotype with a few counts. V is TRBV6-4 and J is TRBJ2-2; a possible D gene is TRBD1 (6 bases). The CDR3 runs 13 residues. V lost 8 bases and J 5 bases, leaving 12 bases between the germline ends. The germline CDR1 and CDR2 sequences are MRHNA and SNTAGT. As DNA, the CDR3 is TGTGCCAGCGGCACAGGGAGTACCGGGGAGCTGTTTTTT. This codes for CASGTGSTGELFF.

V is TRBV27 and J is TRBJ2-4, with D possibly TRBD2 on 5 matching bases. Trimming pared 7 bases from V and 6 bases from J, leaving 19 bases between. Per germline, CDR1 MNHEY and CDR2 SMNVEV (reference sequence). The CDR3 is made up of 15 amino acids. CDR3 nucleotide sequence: TGTGCCAGCATCTCGGGGTTTCAATACACAAACATTCAGTACTTC. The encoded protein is CASISGFQYTNIQYF.